This entry describes one T cell receptor (beta chain). This sample is drawn from a study of blood T cell repertoires in COVID-19. Study details: Sample material is recorded as cDNA or gDNA derived from T cells, B-cell-depleted T cells, or PBMCs.

CDR1 is MNHEY, CDR2 SVGAGI, per germline. Trimming cost V 5 bases and J 3 bases; bases outside gene matches: 6. This CDR3 region has 14 residues. In the original workflow: The authors estimated nucleated cell counts from reference gene primer amplification. This table comes from immunoSEQ multiplex PCR, and its TCRdb copy is limited to in-frame clones, with some not included. D and trimming come from the DNA, and the V and J calls and clone size come from that table. In the table there are about 210,000 clones, roughly 90% of which are singletons. The sequenced sample consisted of peripheral blood. The receptor was isolated from a woman aged 40 to 50 with acute or convalescent COVID-19. V is TRBV6-5 and J is TRBJ1-1, with 7 bases identical to TRBD1. The CDR3 here is CASSRNGQDTEAFF. The CDR3 DNA reads as TGTGCCAGCAGTCGGAACGGACAGGACACTGAAGCTTTCTTT.